This T cell receptor (beta chain) was observed in a study of identical twins. The germline V gene has CDR1 MNHEY and CDR2 SVGEGT. CDR3 size: 16 residues. V gave up 0 bases and J gave up 0 bases, with 9 bases separating them. Template switching created a universal primer site, and the cDNA included unique molecular identifiers. One entry per CDR3 protein, called by TCRdb with MiXCR from the 5' RACE reads. Here the sample spans some 500,000 distinct CDR3 sequences, nearly 10% being singletons. These data were likewise used in another study, on yellow fever vaccine responses in identical twins.

The receptor comes from a woman under 30 in good health. Material for sequencing was PBMCs. V is TRBV6-2 or TRBV6-3 and J is TRBJ2-4; D call uncertain. The CDR3 sequence is CASSYSQPLAKNIQYF. Written as DNA, the CDR3 is TGTGCCAGCAGTTACTCCCAACCTCTAGCCAAAAACATTCAGTACTTC.